This entry concerns a single TCR beta chain. Antigen unknown. The source of the sample is a study of cytomegalovirus exposure and HLA in healthy donors. Study-wide results and caveats: A few chains tied to CMV proved CMV antigen-specific in vitro.

Per germline, CDR1 SGHTA and CDR2 FQGNSA. The V end lost 3 bases, the J end lost 6 bases, and 15 bases lay between the germline ends. The CDR3 is 14 residues long. This table comes from immunoSEQ multiplex PCR, and its TCRdb copy is limited to in-frame clones, with some not included. The table shows over 100,000 clones, with roughly 89% occurring only once. Sequencing was performed on PBMCs. The receptor was derived from a woman under 30 in good health and CMV-seronegative. V is TRBV7-2 and J is TRBJ2-7; no firm D call. The CDR3 DNA follows: TGTGCCAGCAGCTTTGAGCTCAGGTCTGGCGAGCAGTACTTC. This gives the protein CASSFELRSGEQYF. Full variable domain (remainder filled in from reference TRBV7-2 and TRBJ2-7): GAGVSQSPSNKVTEKGKDVELRCDPISGHTALYWYRQSLGQGLEFLIYFQGNSAPDKSGLPSDRFSAERTGGSVSTLTIQRTQQEDSAVYLCASSFELRSGEQYFGPGTRLTVT.